The rows below give T cell receptor beta chains drawn from one sample of a study of T cells after yellow fever vaccination. A single record per CDR3 protein comes from TCRdb applying MiXCR to the 5' RACE reads. The sample has fewer than 450,000 distinct CDR3 sequences, almost 4% seen once. This material consisted of PBMCs, taken 5 days after the yellow fever booster vaccination. The receptors originated from a man younger than 35 who received the YFV17D yellow fever vaccine. Both conserved end residues are part of each CDR3. Each record gives: D gene, J gene, clone size, V gene, CDR3 protein, CDR3 DNA. D genes are given only for firm matches. Part of the rows lack a size; the others show once, few, many or a class for expanded clones.

. TRBJ2-2 . TRBV3-1 CASSSGPQGRGELFF TGTGCCAGCAGCTCCGGGCCACAGGGGAGGGGGGAGCTGTTTTTT
. TRBJ2-2 . TRBV5-1 CASSSTLTGELFF TGCGCCAGCAGCTCCACTTTGACCGGGGAGCTGTTTTTT
TRBD1 TRBJ2-6 many TRBV6-4 CASSDSGGAGANVLTF TGTGCCAGCAGTGACTCAGGGGGCGCTGGGGCCAACGTCCTGACTTTC
. TRBJ2-7 many TRBV5-1 CASSLEFAGGYEQYF TGCGCCAGCAGCTTGGAGTTTGCAGGAGGTTACGAGCAGTACTTC
TRBD1 TRBJ2-6 . TRBV20-1 CSARGQGVSGANVLTF TGCAGTGCTAGAGGACAGGGGGTCTCTGGGGCCAACGTCCTGACTTTC
. TRBJ1-5 . TRBV19 CASTGGHSNQPQHF TGTGCCAGTACCGGCGGGCATAGCAATCAGCCCCAGCATTTT
. TRBJ1-6 . TRBV5-1 CASSPPPVGLHLVHF TGCGCCAGCAGCCCTCCCCCCGTTGGCCTCCATCTCGTCCACTTT
TRBD1 TRBJ2-5 few TRBV20-1 CSARDYSWTGGETQYF TGCAGTGCTAGAGATTATTCCTGGACAGGGGGAGAGACCCAGTACTTC
. TRBJ1-5 . TRBV14 CASSGFLGEPQHF TGTGCCAGCAGTGGATTTCTGGGGGAGCCCCAGCATTTT
. TRBJ1-5 . TRBV6-2/TRBV6-3 CASSPSGVGNQPQHF TGTGCCAGCAGTCCCTCGGGAGTTGGCAATCAGCCCCAGCATTTT
TRBD2 TRBJ2-7 many TRBV5-1 CASSTERGDEQYF TGCGCCAGCAGTACCGAGCGGGGAGACGAGCAGTACTTC
TRBD2 TRBJ2-3 many TRBV6-2/TRBV6-3 CASSYGGGPNTQYF TGTGCCAGCAGTTATGGCGGGGGGCCGAATACGCAGTATTTT
. TRBJ1-2 many TRBV4-3 CASSQGTASEVYGYTF TGCGCCAGCAGCCAAGGGACAGCCTCTGAGGTTTATGGCTACACCTTC
. TRBJ2-6 many TRBV5-1 CASSSQAPAANVLTF TGCGCCAGCAGCTCACAGGCACCTGCGGCCAACGTCCTGACTTTC
TRBD2 TRBJ2-5 few TRBV3-1 CASSQGMGTSEGTQYF TGTGCCAGCAGCCAAGGGATGGGGACTAGCGAGGGGACCCAGTACTTC
. TRBJ2-3 . TRBV19 CASSMYWVSTDTQYF TGTGCCAGTAGTATGTACTGGGTTAGCACAGATACGCAGTATTTT